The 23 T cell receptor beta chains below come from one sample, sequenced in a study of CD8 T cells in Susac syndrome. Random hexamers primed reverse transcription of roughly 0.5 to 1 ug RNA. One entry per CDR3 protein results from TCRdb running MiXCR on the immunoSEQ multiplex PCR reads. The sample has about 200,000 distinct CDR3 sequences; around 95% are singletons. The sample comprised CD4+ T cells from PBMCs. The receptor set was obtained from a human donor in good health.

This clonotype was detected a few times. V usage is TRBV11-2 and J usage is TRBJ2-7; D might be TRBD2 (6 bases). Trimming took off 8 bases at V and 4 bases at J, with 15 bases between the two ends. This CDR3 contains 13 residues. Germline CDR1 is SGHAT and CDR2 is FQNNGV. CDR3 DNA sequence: TGTGCCAGCCGCCGTCCCGGGAGTTACGAGCAGTACGTC. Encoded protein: CASRRPGSYEQYV.

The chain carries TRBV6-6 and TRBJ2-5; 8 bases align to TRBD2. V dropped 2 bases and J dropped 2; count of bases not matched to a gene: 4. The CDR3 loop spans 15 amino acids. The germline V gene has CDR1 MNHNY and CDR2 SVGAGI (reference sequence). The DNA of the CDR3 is TGTGCCAGCAGTTACAAGGGACTAGGTCAAGAGACCCAGTACTTC. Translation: CASSYKGLGQETQYF.

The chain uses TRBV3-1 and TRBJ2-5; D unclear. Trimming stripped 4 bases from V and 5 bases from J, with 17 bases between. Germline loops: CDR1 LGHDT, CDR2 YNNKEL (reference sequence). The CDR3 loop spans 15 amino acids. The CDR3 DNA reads TGTGCCAGCAGCCGACCTTCAACTACCGCGGAGACCCAGTACTTC. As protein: CASSRPSTTAETQYF.

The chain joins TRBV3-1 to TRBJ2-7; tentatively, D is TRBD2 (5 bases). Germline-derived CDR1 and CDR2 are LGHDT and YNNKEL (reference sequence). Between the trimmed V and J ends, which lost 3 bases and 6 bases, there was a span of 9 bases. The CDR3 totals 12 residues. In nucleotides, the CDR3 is TGTGCCAGCAGCCACGGGGTCGGCGAGCAGTACGTC. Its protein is CASSHGVGEQYV.

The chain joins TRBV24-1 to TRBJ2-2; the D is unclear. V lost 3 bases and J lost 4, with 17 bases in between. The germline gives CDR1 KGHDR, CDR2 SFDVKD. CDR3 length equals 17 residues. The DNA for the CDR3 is TGTGCCACCAGTGATCTATCGTACACGTTGGGCACCGGGGAGCTGTTTTTT. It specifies CATSDLSYTLGTGELFF.

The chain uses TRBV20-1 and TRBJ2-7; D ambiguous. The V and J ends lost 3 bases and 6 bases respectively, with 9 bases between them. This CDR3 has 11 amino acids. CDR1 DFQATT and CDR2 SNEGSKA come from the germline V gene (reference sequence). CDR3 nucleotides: TGCAGTGCTAGCGAGGTGGCCGAGCAGTACGTC. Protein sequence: CSASEVAEQYV.

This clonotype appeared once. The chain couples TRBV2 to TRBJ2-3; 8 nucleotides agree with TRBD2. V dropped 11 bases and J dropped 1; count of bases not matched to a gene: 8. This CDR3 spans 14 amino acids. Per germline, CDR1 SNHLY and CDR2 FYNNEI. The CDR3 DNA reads TGTGCCGGTAGCGGGAAAGTTCGCACAGATACGCAGTATTTT. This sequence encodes CAGSGKVRTDTQYF.

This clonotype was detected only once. CDR3 sequence reads: CSVEQGRETQYF. The CDR3 DNA follows: TGCAGCGTTGAACAGGGACGAGAGACCCAGTACTTC. J is TRBJ2-5 and V is TRBV29-1; D tentatively fits TRBD1 or TRBD2 (5 bases each). CDR1 SQVTM and CDR2 ANQGSEA come from the germline V gene. Trimming pared 2 bases from V and 4 bases from J, leaving 8 bases between. CDR3 length: 12 amino acids.

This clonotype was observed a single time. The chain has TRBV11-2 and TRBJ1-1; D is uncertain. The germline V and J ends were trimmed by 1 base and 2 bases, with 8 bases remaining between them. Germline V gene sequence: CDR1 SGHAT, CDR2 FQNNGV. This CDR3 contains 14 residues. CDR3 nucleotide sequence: TGTGCCAGCAGCTTAGCAGGACGAAACACTGAAGCTTTCTTT. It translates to CASSLAGRNTEAFF.

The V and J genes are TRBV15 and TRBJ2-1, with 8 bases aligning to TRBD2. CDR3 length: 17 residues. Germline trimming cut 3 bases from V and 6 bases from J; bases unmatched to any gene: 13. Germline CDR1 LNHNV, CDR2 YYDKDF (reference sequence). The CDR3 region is CATSRLVAGSPRNEQFF. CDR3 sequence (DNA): TGTGCCACCAGCAGGTTGGTAGCGGGGTCCCCCCGCAATGAGCAGTTCTTC.

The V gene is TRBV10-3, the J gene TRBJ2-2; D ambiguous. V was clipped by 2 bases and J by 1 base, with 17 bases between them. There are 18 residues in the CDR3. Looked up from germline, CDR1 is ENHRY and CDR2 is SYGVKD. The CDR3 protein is CAISENWQPWENTGELFF. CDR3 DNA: TGTGCCATCAGTGAGAACTGGCAGCCCTGGGAGAACACCGGGGAGCTGTTTTTT.

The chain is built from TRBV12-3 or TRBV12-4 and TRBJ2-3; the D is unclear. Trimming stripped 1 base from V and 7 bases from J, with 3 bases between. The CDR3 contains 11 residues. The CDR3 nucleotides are TGTGCCAGCAGTTTAGGTCATACGCAGTATTTT. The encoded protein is CASSLGHTQYF.

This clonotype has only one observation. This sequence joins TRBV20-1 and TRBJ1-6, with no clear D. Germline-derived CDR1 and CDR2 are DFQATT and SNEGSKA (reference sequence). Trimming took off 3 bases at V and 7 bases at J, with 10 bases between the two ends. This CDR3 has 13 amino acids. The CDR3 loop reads CSARDSVNSPLHF. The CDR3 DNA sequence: TGCAGTGCTAGGGATTCCGTCAATTCACCCCTCCACTTT.

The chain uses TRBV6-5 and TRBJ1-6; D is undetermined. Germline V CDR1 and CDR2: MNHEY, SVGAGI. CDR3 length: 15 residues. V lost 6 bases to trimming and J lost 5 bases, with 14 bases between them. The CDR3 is CASRTATPNNSPLHF. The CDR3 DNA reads TGTGCCAGCAGGACTGCAACACCGAATAATTCACCCCTCCACTTT.

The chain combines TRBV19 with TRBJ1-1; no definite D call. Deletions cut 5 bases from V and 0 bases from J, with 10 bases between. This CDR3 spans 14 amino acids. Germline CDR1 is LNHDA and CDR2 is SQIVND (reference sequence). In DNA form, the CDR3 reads TGTGCCAGTAGTCCCCCCGGGGTGAACACTGAAGCTTTCTTT. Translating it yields CASSPPGVNTEAFF.

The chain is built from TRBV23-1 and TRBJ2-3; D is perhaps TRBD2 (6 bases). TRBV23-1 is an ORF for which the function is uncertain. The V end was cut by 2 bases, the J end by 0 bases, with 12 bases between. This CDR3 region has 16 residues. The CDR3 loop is CASSQVGRDSTDTQYF. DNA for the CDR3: TGCGCCAGCAGTCAAGTGGGGCGGGATAGCACAGATACGCAGTATTTT.

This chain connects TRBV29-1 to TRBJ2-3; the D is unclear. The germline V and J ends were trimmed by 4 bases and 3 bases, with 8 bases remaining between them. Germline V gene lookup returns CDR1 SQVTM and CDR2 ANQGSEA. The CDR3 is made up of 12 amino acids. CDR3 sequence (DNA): TGCAGCGTTGTAAGGGAAACAGATACGCAGTATTTT. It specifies CSVVRETDTQYF.

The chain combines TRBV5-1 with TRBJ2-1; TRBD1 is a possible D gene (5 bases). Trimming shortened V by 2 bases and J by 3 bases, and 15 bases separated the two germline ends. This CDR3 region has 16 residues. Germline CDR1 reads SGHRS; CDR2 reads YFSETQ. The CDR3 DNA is TGCGCCAGCAGCTTTGCAGGGTTTCAGGACTACAATGAGCAGTTCTTC. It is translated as CASSFAGFQDYNEQFF.

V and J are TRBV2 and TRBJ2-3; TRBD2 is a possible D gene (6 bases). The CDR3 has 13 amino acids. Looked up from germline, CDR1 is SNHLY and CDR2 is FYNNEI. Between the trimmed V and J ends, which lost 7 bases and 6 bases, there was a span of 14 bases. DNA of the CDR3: TGTGCCAGCAAGGGGACTCGGGGGGATACGCAGTATTTT. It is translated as CASKGTRGDTQYF.

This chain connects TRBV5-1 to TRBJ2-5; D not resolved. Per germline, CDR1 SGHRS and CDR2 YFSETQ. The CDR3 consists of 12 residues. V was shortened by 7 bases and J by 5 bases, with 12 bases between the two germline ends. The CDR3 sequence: CASGSLGETQYF. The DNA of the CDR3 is TGCGCCAGCGGAAGTCTTGGGGAGACCCAGTACTTC. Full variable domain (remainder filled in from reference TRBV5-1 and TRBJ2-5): KAGVTQTPRYLIKTRGQQVTLSCSPISGHRSVSWYQQTPGQGLQFLFEYFSETQRNKGNFPGRFSGRQFSNSRSEMNVSTLELGDSALYLCASGSLGETQYFGPGTRLLVL.

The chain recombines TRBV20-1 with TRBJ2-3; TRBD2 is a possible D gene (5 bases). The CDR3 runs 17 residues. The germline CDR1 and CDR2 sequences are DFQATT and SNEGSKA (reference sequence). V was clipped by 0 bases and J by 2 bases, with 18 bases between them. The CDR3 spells CSARDPLGGPYTDTQYF. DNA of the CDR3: TGCAGTGCTAGAGACCCACTTGGCGGGCCCTACACAGATACGCAGTATTTT.

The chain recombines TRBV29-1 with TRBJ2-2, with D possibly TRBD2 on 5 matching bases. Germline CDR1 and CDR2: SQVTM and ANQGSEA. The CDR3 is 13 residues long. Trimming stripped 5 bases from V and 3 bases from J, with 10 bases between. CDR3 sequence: CSVSWGDTGELFF. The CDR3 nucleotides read TGCAGCGTTAGTTGGGGAGACACCGGGGAGCTGTTTTTT.

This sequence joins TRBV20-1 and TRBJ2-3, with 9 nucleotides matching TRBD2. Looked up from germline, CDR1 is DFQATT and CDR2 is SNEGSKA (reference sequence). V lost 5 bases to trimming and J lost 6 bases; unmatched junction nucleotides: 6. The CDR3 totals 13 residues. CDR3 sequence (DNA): TGCAGTGCTCCGGGACTAGCATCGGATACGCAGTATTTT. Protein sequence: CSAPGLASDTQYF.